What follows is one T cell receptor (beta chain) and its context. At least ten counts were recorded for this clonotype. The target of this receptor is not known. No base-level quality is on record; no much larger clone is a single base apart. The library was obtained by multiplex PCR. Sequencing relied on an Illumina HiSeq 4000. To build TCR beta libraries, CDR3 regions were amplified by Arm-PCR using iRepertoire HTBI primers. Before sequencing, the PCR products underwent gel purification. In the original analysis: A total of fewer than 80 TRBV and 14 TRBJ segments were identified across samples and were used for gene usage analysis of CDR3 amino acid clonotypes. Filtered high-quality paired reads were merged into contigs using COPE and FqMerger. BLAST was used to align contigs to IMGT TRBV, TRBD and TRBJ reference genes, and CDR3 was defined according to IMGT. Highly expanded clones were defined as clonotypes with a frequency above 0.1%. Repertoire diversity was measured by Shannon entropy, and V-J evenness by the Gini coefficient. A clonotype was considered public if more than one individual shared it. Using fastp trimming at Q25 and MiXCR clonotype assembly, TCRdb reanalyzed the public sequencing data and kept in-frame beta chains. Records with the same CDR3 protein are collapsed into one entry carrying the most frequent genes and DNA. In this record, the V and J calls reflect TCRdb's handling and not the investigators' own analysis. Present in this sample are hundreds of thousands of distinct CDR3 sequences, about 15% of which were seen just once. In total, the top ten clones hold around a sixth of the sample.

CDR1 and CDR2 were assigned from the germline V gene as SGHAT and FQNNGV. Trimming costs V 5 bases and J 4 bases, and their ends lie 11 bases apart. The CDR3 has 13 amino acids, counting the end cysteine and phenylalanine. Only the CDR3 part of the read is kept: 39 bases, read in frame from the first base. Taken with the paper, the label for time point translates to: newly diagnosed GD, antithyroid drugs for less than 3 months. For both TCR sequencing and RNA sequencing, RNA was extracted from PBMCs in TRIzol. Graves' disease was diagnosed according to American Thyroid Association guidelines. The patients came from an endocrinology department in Xi'an, China. Each patient gave about 10 milliliters of peripheral blood, collected in an EDTA anticoagulant tube. Ficoll Paque Plus density gradient separation was used to isolate PBMCs, and no further T cell sorting was done. An Agilent 2100 Bioanalyzer and agarose gel were used to check RNA quality, while a NanoDrop 2000 measured RNA concentration.

The sample originates from a study of regulatory T cells in long-lasting Graves disease (dated by TCRdb to the early 2020s). Regarding the complete study: Antithyroid drugs had been taken for less than 3 months by newly diagnosed Graves' disease patients. The study took place in China and was registered as a clinical trial. A total of 35 or so samples were covered by TCR sequencing, comprising approximately 13 persistent and approximately 20 newly diagnosed Graves' disease patients. Persistent Graves' disease patients were compared with newly diagnosed Graves' disease patients by peripheral blood TCR sequencing and RNA sequencing. What the authors observed across the whole study: Because the primary lesion, thyroid tissue, could not be accessed, the study looked at peripheral blood alone. Compared with newly diagnosed patients, persistent Graves' disease patients had lower TCR Shannon entropy and fewer highly expanded clones, which suggests clonal expansion. The authors noted that the small sample size was a limitation that may lower accuracy. TRBV28, TRBJ1-2 and TRBJ2-5 were preferentially used in persistent disease, while TRBV20-1 and TRBJ2-1 were favored in newly diagnosed disease. Persistent patients shared more public clonotypes among themselves (roughly 2,700) than newly diagnosed patients did (roughly 920). Only the TCR beta chain was sequenced and analyzed.

The data also belong to a second study, concerning T cells in Graves' hyperthyroidism and ophthalmopathy. The second study's paper adds: Graves' hyperthyroidism was defined as stable when no progression to ophthalmopathy occurred over 18 months of follow-up. Hyperthyroidism patients were aged 18 to 65 years and newly diagnosed, with disease duration of less than 2 months. Any patient with an uncontrolled infection, another autoimmune disease, pregnancy or lactation was excluded. Diagnoses were established on the basis of clinical symptoms, serum thyroxine and TRAb, thyroid ultrasound, and orbital computed tomography. The TCR CDR3 was subjected to a first round of RT-PCR using the HTBI primer set and the Qiagen OneStep RT-PCR kit. Most expanded thyroid clonotypes (frequency above 0.001) were also detected in blood, a finding suggesting that blood repertoires may reflect thyroid immune responses. A model built on a 13 V-J signature distinguished ophthalmopathy from stable hyperthyroidism, reaching over 85% sensitivity and under 84% specificity in cross-validation and 80%/75% in testing. During validation, the model predicted progression to ophthalmopathy a median of approximately six months ahead of onset, with 60% to 71% sensitivity and roughly 75% specificity. To identify distinguishing TCR V-J signatures, a discovery cohort of around 100 patients was used, comprising approximately 40 with Graves' ophthalmopathy and 57 with stable Graves' hyperthyroidism. Prospective prediction of ophthalmopathy was tested in an independent validation cohort consisting of 18 to 20 hyperthyroidism patients and approximately 16 patients who later progressed to ophthalmopathy. For training and testing, the 80 to 100 patients in the discovery cohort were randomly divided in a 7:3 ratio. The study also compared thyroid tissue and blood T-cell repertoires from about six Graves' hyperthyroidism patients. Once sampling was done, hyperthyroidism patients were given methimazole at a starting dose of 30 mg daily, whereas ophthalmopathy patients were given high-dose intravenous methylprednisolone. Libraries were constructed in a second round of multiplex PCR, after which size selection and purification were carried out. Paired-end sequencing of the libraries was performed with 100 bp reads on an Illumina HiSeq2000. SOAPnuke was used to process the raw data, with reads discarded if the reads contained adapters or uncalled bases, had a mean Phred below 15, or lacked an exact constant-primer or identifier match. High-quality paired reads were merged with COPE v1.2.5, and unique nucleotide sequences were defined as clonotypes. MiTCR v1.1 was used to align the clonotypes against IMGT TRBV, TRBD and TRBJ reference segments. Only V-J combinations with frequency above 0.0001, covering about 99% of repertoires, were analysed. The TCS score was defined as the ratio of F50 (clonal expansion) to E x V (chaos), calculated using BLOSUM62-based TCRdist between CDR3 peptides within each V-J. Welch's t-statistics and random forest reduced roughly 500 V-J features to some 14, which were used in a naive Bayes classifier (R e1071). No statistical method was used to fix the sample size in advance, and group allocation was not hidden from the investigators. TCR Vbeta CDR3 sequencing of roughly 140 peripheral blood samples (approximately 44 ophthalmopathy, 75 to 80 hyperthyroidism and about 17 progressor patients) is reported in the paper.

Recombination joined TRBV11-2 with TRBJ2-5, with no confidently assigned D gene. The sequences come from peripheral blood mononuclear cells (PBMCs), collected at new diagnosis, from a patient treated with antithyroid drugs. This TCR was recovered from a woman aged 25 to 39 with Graves disease. Donor details come from another sample of the same person, matched by shared clones. The CDR3 has the sequence CASSPSPTETQYF. The bases are TGTGCCAGCAGCCCTTCCCCCACAGAGACCCAGTACTTC.